This TCR beta chain derives from a study of identical twins. Carrying unique molecular identifiers, the cDNA also gained a universal primer site through template switching. TCRdb ran MiXCR on the 5' RACE reads and lists one entry per CDR3 protein. The sample yields some 730,000 distinct CDR3 sequences, 15% to 20% seen once. The V end lost 7 bases, the J end lost 6 bases, and 14 bases lay between the germline ends. Germline V gives CDR1 SQVTM, CDR2 ANQGSEA. The CDR3 is made up of 12 amino acids. The same sample was also used in a study of T cells expressing NK-cell markers. That report adds: According to the study, TCR beta repertoires originated from sorted CD3+CD56+NKG2C+, CD3+CD56+NKG2C- and CD3+CD56-NKG2C+ T cells.

Sequences were obtained from PBMCs. This TCR derives from a woman under 30 in good health. This chain uses TRBV29-1 with TRBJ2-3, with no clear D. The CDR3 nucleotides read TGCAGCGCCCTACAGATGGGGGATACGCAGTATTTT. The encoded protein is CSALQMGDTQYF.